This T cell receptor (beta chain) was identified during a study of blood T cell repertoires in COVID-19. Study information: T cells, B-cell-depleted T cells, or PBMCs supplied cDNA or gDNA.

TCRdb's copy holds only in-frame clones and misses some; the assay was immunoSEQ multiplex PCR. The table includes 250,000 or so clones, 70% to 90% detected once. Germline V gene data show CDR1 as LGHNA and CDR2 as YNFKEQ. CDR3 length: 15 amino acids. Trimming cost V 0 bases and J 1 base; bases outside gene matches: 2. This clone has a handful of counts. The chain links TRBV4-2 to TRBJ1-2, with 7 bases that match TRBD1. This receptor was obtained from a woman under 40 with active or convalescent COVID-19. The specimen sequenced was peripheral blood. The CDR3 DNA follows: TGTGCCAGCAGCCAAGATCAGGGGGGTAACTATGGCTACACCTTC. It encodes CASSQDQGGNYGYTF.